This paragraph reports one TCR beta chain. The sample comes from a study of cytomegalovirus exposure and HLA in healthy donors. The V gene end was trimmed by 6 bases and the J gene end by 2 bases; junction bases not matched to a gene: 6. Germline V gene sequence: CDR1 MDHEN, CDR2 SYDVKM. The CDR3 runs 14 residues. Use of 60 Vbeta and 13 Jbeta primers characterized the PCR. Produced via immunoSEQ multiplex PCR; TCRdb's table is partial and in-frame only. The sample contains 150,000 or so clones, roughly 80% of which appear only once. This chain connects TRBV28 to TRBJ2-7; 8 nucleotides agree with TRBD2. Sequenced sample: PBMCs. The sequence derives from a man in his forties in good health and CMV-seropositive. This chain's CDR3 is CASRPAGAPYEQYF. In DNA form, the CDR3 reads TGTGCCAGCAGACCAGCGGGAGCTCCCTACGAGCAGTACTTC.